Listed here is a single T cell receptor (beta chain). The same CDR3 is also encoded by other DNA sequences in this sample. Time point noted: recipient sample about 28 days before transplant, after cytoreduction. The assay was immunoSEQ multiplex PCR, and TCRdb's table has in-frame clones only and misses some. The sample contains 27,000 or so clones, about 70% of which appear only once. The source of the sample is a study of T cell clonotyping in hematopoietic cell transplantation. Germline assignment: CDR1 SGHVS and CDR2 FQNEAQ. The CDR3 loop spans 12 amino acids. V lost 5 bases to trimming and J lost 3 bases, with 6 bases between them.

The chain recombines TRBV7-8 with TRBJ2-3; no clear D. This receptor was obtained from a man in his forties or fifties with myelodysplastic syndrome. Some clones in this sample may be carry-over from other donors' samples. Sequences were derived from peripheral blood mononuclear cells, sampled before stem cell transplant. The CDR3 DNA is TGTGCCAGCAGCCTGGGGACAGATACGCAGTATTTT. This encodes CASSLGTDTQYF.